Sequencing of this T cell receptor beta chain was carried out in a study of CXCR3-negative and CXCR3-positive naive CD8 T cells (dated by TCRdb to between 2018 and 2021). Notes on the research overall: In total, 130 million to 150 million TRB reads were obtained, or roughly 1.5 +/- 0.3 million reads per library. The diversity and physicochemical repertoire analyses included 11 donors pooled from two independent experiments. Naive subsets from several donors and memory cells from 3 donors were included in the TRBV-TRBJ cluster analysis. Overall study outcomes, separate from this receptor: Comparably high repertoire diversity was found in both naive subsets, whereas much lower repertoire diversity was found in memory CD8+ T cells. Freshly isolated PBMCs were used for most assays because CXCR3 expression partially decreased after cryopreservation. Because surface CD5, which has been linked to self-reactivity in mice, was comparable between naive subsets, TCR interaction strength was also inferred from TRB CDR3 physicochemical properties. Compared with CXCR3-negative naive cells, CXCR3-positive naive cells had TRB CDR3s with higher hydrophobicity (lower Kidera factor 4), lower energy, and higher strength and volume indices. Naive CXCR3-negative and CXCR3-positive cells from the same donor showed similar TRBV-TRBJ usage, whereas memory cells showed distinct patterns.

Data came from a NextSeq 550. The Human TCR Profiling Kit (MiLaboratory) was used to prepare UMI-labeled 5' RACE TRB cDNA libraries. The full amount of extracted RNA was used for cDNA synthesis, and the full amount of resulting cDNA was used for PCR amplification. Libraries were prepared in parallel with an identical number of PCR cycles. The authors' pipeline ran thus. MIGEC and MiXCR extracted about 53,000 +/- 10,000 unique UMI-labeled TRB cDNA molecules per library, requiring at least two reads per UMI. Each library averaged roughly 36,000 +/- 9,600 functional in-frame TRB CDR3 nucleotide clonotypes without stop codons. After downsampling to 5000 UMI-labeled TRB molecules per sample, diversity metrics, including normalized Shannon-Wiener and Chao1, were computed in VDJtools. Clonotype-size-weighted physicochemical properties of the central five CDR3 residues (interaction energy, strength, volume and Kidera factor 4) were computed in VDJtools. TCRdb reanalyzed the reads, keeping one entry per CDR3 protein sequence and omitting DNA. For this entry, the V and J calls and clone size follow TCRdb and not the study's own pipeline. The sample table on file contains roughly 24,000 distinct CDR3 sequences. Approximately 3% of the sample rests with the top ten.

Taken from the germline V gene (reference sequence), the CDR1 and CDR2 loops are SEHNR and FQNEAQ. The cysteine opens and the phenylalanine closes a CDR3 of 15 amino acids. No DNA sequence was recorded. Each CD8+ T cell subset was flow-sorted in triplicate, with roughly 310,000 cells per subset placed directly into RLT lysis buffer. To exclude memory contaminants, naive CD8+ T cells were stringently defined as CD45RO-CCR7+CD27+CD95-. Peripheral blood mononuclear cells were isolated from buffy coats by standard density gradient centrifugation. A FACSAria III was used to flow-sort naive CXCR3-negative and CXCR3-positive CD8+ T cells. An RNeasy Mini Kit was used to extract total RNA from the sorted cells. Regarding this clonotype: Its antigen is currently not known.

This sequence uses TRBV7-9 and TRBJ2-4. The sequence was obtained from a human donor in good health. Some clones in this sample may be carry-over from other donors' samples. Sequencing was performed on naive CXCR3- CD8+ T cells from blood. What this sample's cell subset or site label stands for: CD45RO-CCR7+CD27+CD95- naive CD8+ T cells lacking CXCR3 (TNR3-). The CDR3 corresponds to CASSLLGEAKNIQYF.